The rows below give T cell receptor beta chains drawn from one sample of a study of cytomegalovirus exposure and HLA in healthy donors. Sequenced by immunoSEQ multiplex PCR; TCRdb stores in-frame clones only, minus some. This sample has about 110,000 clones, with roughly 68% found just once. The sequenced sample was PBMCs. All receptors derive from a man between 25 and 39 years old in good health and CMV-seropositive. Both conserved end residues are part of each CDR3. The D gene is left open where the match is weak. A row's size may be missing; if present it is once, few, many or a size class.

>.|TRBJ2-3|15|.|TRBV6-6
TGTGCCAGCAGTTCCCAGGGGATCCCCACAGATACGCAGTATTTT
CASSSQGIPTDTQYF
>TRBD1|TRBJ1-1|15|.|TRBV11-1
TGTGCCAGCAGCTTCCTGCAAACCGGGACAGGGGAAGCTTTCTTT
CASSFLQTGTGEAFF
>.|TRBJ2-3|14|.|TRBV27
TGTGCCAGCATTAGGACAAGGCCGCCAGATACGCAGTATTTT
CASIRTRPPDTQYF
>TRBD1|TRBJ2-7|14|few|TRBV10-1
TGCGCCAGCAGTGGGGGGACAGGGTGGGACGAGCAGTACTTC
CASSGGTGWDEQYF
>.|TRBJ1-5|14|.|TRBV27
TGTGCCAGCAGTTTACGCCAGGGCAATCAGCCCCAGCATTTT
CASSLRQGNQPQHF
>.|TRBJ2-1|16|.|TRBV4-3
TGCGCCAGCAGCCCCTCCCAGGTTCTATCTGGACTTGAGCAGTTCTTC
CASSPSQVLSGLEQFF
>TRBD2|TRBJ2-6|17|.|TRBV7-3
TGTGCCAGCAGCGTAGGGACTAGCGGGGCGGGGGCCAACGTCCTGACTTTC
CASSVGTSGAGANVLTF
>TRBD2|TRBJ2-1|16|.|TRBV19
TGTGCCAGTAGTGCGGACGGGACTATCTTTTACAATGAGCAGTTCTTC
CASSADGTIFYNEQFF
>.|TRBJ1-5|14|.|TRBV6-6
TGTGCCAGCAGCCACGGTCCATCCAATCAGCCCCAGCATTTT
CASSHGPSNQPQHF
>TRBD1|TRBJ1-5|15|.|TRBV2
TGTGCCAGCAGAGGACAGGAAAAACGGGATCAGCCCCAGCATTTT
CASRGQEKRDQPQHF
>.|TRBJ2-1|13|few|TRBV7-3
TGTGCCAGCAGCTCGGGACTTTACAATGAGCAGTTCTTC
CASSSGLYNEQFF
>TRBD2|TRBJ2-7|18|.|TRBV18
TGTGCCAGCTCACCATCGGGGCCCGGACTAGCGCCTTCCCACGAGCAGTACTTC
CASSPSGPGLAPSHEQYF
>TRBD1|TRBJ1-2|16|.|TRBV28
TGTGCCAGCAGCGAATTACTGGGACAGACTAACTATGGCTACACCTTC
CASSELLGQTNYGYTF
>.|TRBJ1-2|15|few|TRBV5-1
TGCGCCAGCAGCTTGGGACCGCGGAATAACTATGGCTACACCTTC
CASSLGPRNNYGYTF
>.|TRBJ1-2|15|.|TRBV6-6
TGTGCCAGCAGCCTTGGGGCAGCGAGTAACTATGGCTACACCTTC
CASSLGAASNYGYTF
>TRBD1|TRBJ2-1|15|.|TRBV27
TGTGCCAGCAGTCTCGGGACAGGGGGCGGGAATGAGCAGTTCTTC
CASSLGTGGGNEQFF
>TRBD1|TRBJ2-3|13|few|TRBV19
TGTGCCAGTAGTAGCACAGGGGATCGGACGCAGTATTTT
CASSSTGDRTQYF
>TRBD1|TRBJ2-7|14|.|TRBV6-1
TGTGCCAGCAGTCAACAGGGGGCGTTTTACGAGCAGTACTTC
CASSQQGAFYEQYF
>.|TRBJ2-5|14|few|TRBV5-6
TGTGCCAGCAGCTTTGGCAGGGGCATAGAGACCCAGTACTTC
CASSFGRGIETQYF
>.|TRBJ2-3|15|.|TRBV4-2
TGTGCCAGCAGCCAAGATCGGGCGGTTCGGGGTACGCAGTATTTT
CASSQDRAVRGTQYF
>.|TRBJ2-7|14|few|TRBV25-1
TGTGCCAGCAGTGACCAGGTTGGCGGGTACGAGCAGTACTTC
CASSDQVGGYEQYF
>TRBD2|TRBJ2-5|16|.|TRBV7-6
TGTGCCAGCAGCTGGGGGGGTTTCTACCCATCCGAGGCCCAGTACTTC
CASSWGGFYPSEAQYF
>.|TRBJ1-2|16|.|TRBV7-9
TGTGCCAGCAGCCCCTTGTGGAGGGTGGGTGACTATGGCTACACCTTC
CASSPLWRVGDYGYTF
>.|TRBJ2-3|15|.|TRBV10-3
TGTGCCATCAGTAATACAGGATTTAGCACAGATACGCAGTATTTT
CAISNTGFSTDTQYF
>.|TRBJ2-1|15|.|TRBV27
TGTGCCAGCAGTTTTCTGTCGGGAGTATACGATGAGCAGTTCTTC
CASSFLSGVYDEQFF
>TRBD2|TRBJ2-5|18|.|TRBV4-2
TGTGCCAGCAGCCAAGGACTAGCGGGGGGCTTGTACCAAGAGACCCAGTACTTC
CASSQGLAGGLYQETQYF
>.|TRBJ2-1|13|few|TRBV6-1
TGTGCCAGCAATCCCCACAGGGCCAATGAGCAGTTCTTC
CASNPHRANEQFF